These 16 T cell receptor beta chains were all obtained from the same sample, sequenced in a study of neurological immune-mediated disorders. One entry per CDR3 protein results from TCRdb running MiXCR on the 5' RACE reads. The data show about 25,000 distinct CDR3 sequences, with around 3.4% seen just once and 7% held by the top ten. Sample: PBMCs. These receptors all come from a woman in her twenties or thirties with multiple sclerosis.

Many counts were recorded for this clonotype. CDR3 in amino acids: CASSAAYTGYSNQPQHF. CDR3 nucleotides: TGTGCCAGTAGTGCCGCATACACAGGGTATAGCAATCAGCCCCAGCATTTT. V usage is TRBV19 and J usage is TRBJ1-5; maybe TRBD1 (6 bases). The length of the CDR3 is 17 residues. Germline V gene data show CDR1 as LNHDA and CDR2 as SQIVND (reference sequence). Deletions cut 5 bases from V and 0 bases from J, with 17 bases between.

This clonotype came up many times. For the CDR3, the DNA is TGTGCCAGCACTCAGGGGAGGCGCAATCAGCCCCAGCATTTT. Protein product: CASTQGRRNQPQHF. V is TRBV6-6 and J is TRBJ1-5; possible D gene TRBD1, 6 bases. Germline lookup yields CDR1 MNHNY and CDR2 SVGAGI (reference sequence). The V end was cut by 7 bases, the J end by 2 bases, with 12 bases between. CDR3 length: 14 amino acids.

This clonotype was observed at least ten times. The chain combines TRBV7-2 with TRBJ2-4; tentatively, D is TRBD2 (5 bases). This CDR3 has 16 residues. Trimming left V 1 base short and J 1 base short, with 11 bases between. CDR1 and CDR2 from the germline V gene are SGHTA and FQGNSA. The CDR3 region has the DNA TGTGCCAGCAGCTTAGTAGCGATGTGGGCCAAAAACATTCAGTACTTC. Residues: CASSLVAMWAKNIQYF.

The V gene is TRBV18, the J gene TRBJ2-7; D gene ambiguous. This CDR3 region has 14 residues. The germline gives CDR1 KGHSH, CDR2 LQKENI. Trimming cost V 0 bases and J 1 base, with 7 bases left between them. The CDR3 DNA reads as TGTGCCAGCTCACCACCGTACAGTTCCTACGAGCAGTACTTC. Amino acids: CASSPPYSSYEQYF.

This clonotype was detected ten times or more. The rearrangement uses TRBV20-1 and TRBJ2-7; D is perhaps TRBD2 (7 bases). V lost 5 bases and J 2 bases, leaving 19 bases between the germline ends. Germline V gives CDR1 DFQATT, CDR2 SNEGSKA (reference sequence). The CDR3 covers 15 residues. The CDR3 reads CSASSGPNRAYEQYF. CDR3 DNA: TGCAGTGCTTCTAGCGGTCCAAACAGGGCCTACGAGCAGTACTTC.

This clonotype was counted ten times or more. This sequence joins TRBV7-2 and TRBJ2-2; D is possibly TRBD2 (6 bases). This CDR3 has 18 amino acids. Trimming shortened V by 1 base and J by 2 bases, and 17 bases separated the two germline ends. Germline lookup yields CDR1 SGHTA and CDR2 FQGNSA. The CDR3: CASSLVMTRAANTGELFF. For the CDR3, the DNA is TGTGCCAGCAGCTTAGTCATGACTAGGGCAGCTAACACCGGGGAGCTGTTTTTT.

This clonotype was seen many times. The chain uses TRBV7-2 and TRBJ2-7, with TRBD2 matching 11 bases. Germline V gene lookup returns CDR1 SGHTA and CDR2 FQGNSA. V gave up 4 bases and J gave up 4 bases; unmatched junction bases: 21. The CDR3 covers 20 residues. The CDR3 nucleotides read TGTGCCAGCAGCTCGCCAAAGGGGAGACTTAGCGGGGGGGCCGGGTACGAGCAGTACTTC. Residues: CASSSPKGRLSGGAGYEQYF. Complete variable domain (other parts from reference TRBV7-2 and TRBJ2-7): GAGVSQSPSNKVTEKGKDVELRCDPISGHTALYWYRQSLGQGLEFLIYFQGNSAPDKSGLPSDRFSAERTGGSVSTLTIQRTQQEDSAVYLCASSSPKGRLSGGAGYEQYFGPGTRLTVT.

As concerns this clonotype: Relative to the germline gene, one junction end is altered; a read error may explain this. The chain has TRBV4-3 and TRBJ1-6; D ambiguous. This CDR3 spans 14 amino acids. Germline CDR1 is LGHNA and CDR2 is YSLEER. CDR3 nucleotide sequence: TGCGCCAGCAACCAAGATTACAAGGATTCACCCCTACACTTT. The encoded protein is CASNQDYKDSPLHF.

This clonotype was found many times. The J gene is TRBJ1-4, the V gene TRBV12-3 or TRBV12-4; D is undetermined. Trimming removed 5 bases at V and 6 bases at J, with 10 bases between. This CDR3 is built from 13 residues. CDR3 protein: CASSKGSYEKLFF. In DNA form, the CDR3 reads TGTGCCAGCAGTAAGGGTAGTTATGAAAAACTGTTTTTT.

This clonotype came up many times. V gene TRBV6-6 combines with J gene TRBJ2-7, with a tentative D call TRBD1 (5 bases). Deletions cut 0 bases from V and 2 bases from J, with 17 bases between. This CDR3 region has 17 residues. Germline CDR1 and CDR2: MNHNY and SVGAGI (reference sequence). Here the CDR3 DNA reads TGTGCCAGCAGTTACTCGAGTTTACAGGAGCGACCCTACGAGCAGTACTTC. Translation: CASSYSSLQERPYEQYF.

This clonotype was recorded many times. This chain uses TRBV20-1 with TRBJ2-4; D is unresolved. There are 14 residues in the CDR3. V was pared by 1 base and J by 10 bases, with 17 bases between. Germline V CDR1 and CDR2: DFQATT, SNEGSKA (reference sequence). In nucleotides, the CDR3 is TGCAGTGCTAGAGTTTCTCCCAGTCAGGATATTCAGTACTTC. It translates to CSARVSPSQDIQYF.

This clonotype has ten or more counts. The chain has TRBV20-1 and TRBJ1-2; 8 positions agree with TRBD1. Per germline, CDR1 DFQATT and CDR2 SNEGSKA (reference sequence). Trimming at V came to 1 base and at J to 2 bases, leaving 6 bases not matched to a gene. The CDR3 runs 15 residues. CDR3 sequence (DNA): TGCAGTGCTAGAGCCCCAGGGGGCGAAAACTATGGCTACACCTTC. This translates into CSARAPGGENYGYTF.

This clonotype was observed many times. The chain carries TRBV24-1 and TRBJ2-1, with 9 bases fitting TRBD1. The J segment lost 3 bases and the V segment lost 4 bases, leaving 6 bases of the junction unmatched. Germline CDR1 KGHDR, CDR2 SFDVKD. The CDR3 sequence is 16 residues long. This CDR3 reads CATSDRQGVSYNEQFF. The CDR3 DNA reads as TGTGCCACCAGTGACCGACAGGGGGTGAGCTACAATGAGCAGTTCTTC.

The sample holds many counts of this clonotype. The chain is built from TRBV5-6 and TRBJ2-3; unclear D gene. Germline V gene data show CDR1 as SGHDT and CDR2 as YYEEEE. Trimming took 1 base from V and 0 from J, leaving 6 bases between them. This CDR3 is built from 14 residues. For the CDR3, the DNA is TGTGCCAGCAGCTTGTATGGCAGCACAGATACGCAGTATTTT. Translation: CASSLYGSTDTQYF. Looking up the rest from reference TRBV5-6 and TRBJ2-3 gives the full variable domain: DAGVTQSPTHLIKTRGQQVTLRCSPKSGHDTVSWYQQALGQGPQFIFQYYEEEERQRGNFPDRFSGHQFPNYSSELNVNALLLGDSALYLCASSLYGSTDTQYFGPGTRLTVL.

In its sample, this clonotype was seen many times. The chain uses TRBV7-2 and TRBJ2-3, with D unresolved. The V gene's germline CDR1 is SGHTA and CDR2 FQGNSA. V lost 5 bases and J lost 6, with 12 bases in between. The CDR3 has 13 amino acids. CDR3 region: CASSPPPVDTQYF. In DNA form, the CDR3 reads TGTGCCAGCAGCCCGCCTCCGGTTGATACGCAGTATTTT.

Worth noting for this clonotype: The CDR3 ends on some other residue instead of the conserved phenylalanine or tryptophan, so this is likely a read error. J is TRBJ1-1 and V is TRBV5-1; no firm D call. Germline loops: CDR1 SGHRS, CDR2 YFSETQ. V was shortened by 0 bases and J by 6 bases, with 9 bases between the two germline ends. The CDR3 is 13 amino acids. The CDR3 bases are TGCGCCAGCAGCTTGGACGGGGTTCCTGAAGCTTTCAAT. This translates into CASSLDGVPEAFN.